This TCR beta chain came from a study of Graves' ophthalmopathy and Graves' hyperthyroidism. RNA served as the template for amplifying TCR beta CDR3 regions. First-round RT-PCR relied on HTBI primers, and a second-round multiplex PCR came next. TCRdb redid the calling of the multiplex PCR reads with MiXCR, one entry per CDR3 protein. The sample includes approximately 480,000 distinct CDR3 sequences, approximately 15% of them seen just once. Trimming removed 7 bases from V and 6 bases from J, with 22 bases in between. CDR1 is SGHTA, CDR2 FQGNSA, per germline. The CDR3 spans 16 residues. Points from the study as a whole: Most expanded thyroid clonotypes above 0.001 frequency also appeared in blood.

Ten or more counts support this clonotype. Its target is not known. Sequenced sample: blood. This sequence originates from a woman aged 30 to 39 with Graves' ophthalmopathy. The rearrangement uses TRBV7-2 and TRBJ2-4; a weak D match, TRBD2 (6 bases). The CDR3, as DNA: TGTGCCAGCACGATCGGGAGACAGCAGAATGTAAACATTCAGTACTTC. Protein: CASTIGRQQNVNIQYF. Variable domain in full (rest from reference TRBV7-2 and TRBJ2-4): GAGVSQSPSNKVTEKGKDVELRCDPISGHTALYWYRQSLGQGLEFLIYFQGNSAPDKSGLPSDRFSAERTGGSVSTLTIQRTQQEDSAVYLCASTIGRQQNVNIQYFGAGTRLSVL.